A selection of T cell receptor beta chains follows, all from one sample in a study of blood T cell repertoires in COVID-19. Profiled with immunoSEQ multiplex PCR; TCRdb holds only in-frame clones, not every one. This repertoire shows around 60,000 clones, about three quarters found once; its top ten account for around 21%. The sequenced sample was peripheral blood. The receptors originated from a man aged 25-45 years with COVID-19, enrolled during active disease. The CDR3 runs from the conserved cysteine through the conserved F or W. Part of the rows lack a size; the others show once, few, many or a class for expanded clones.

>once|TRBJ1-2|TRBV6-5
CASSYQTGLERGGYTF
>few|TRBJ1-3|TRBV5-3
CARSLVPGNGNTIYF
>NA|TRBJ2-1|TRBV2
CASSEAHSGSYNEQFF
>NA|TRBJ2-7|TRBV5-1
CASSLITGTYEQYF
>few|TRBJ1-1|TRBV29-1
CSVGDRGESTEAFF
>few|TRBJ2-4|TRBV2
CASRGLVLNIQYF
>once|TRBJ2-7|TRBV18
CASSADLRGPYEQYF
>NA|TRBJ1-1|TRBV20-1
CSASWDRGTEAFF
>NA|TRBJ2-7|TRBV5-1
CASSLGGYEQYF
>NA|TRBJ2-2|TRBV11-3
CASSLGGEDTGELFF
>once|TRBJ1-1|TRBV11-3
CASSPYSSGQVTEAFF
>NA|TRBJ1-6|TRBV7-3
CASTLEQVISPLHF
>NA|TRBJ2-1|TRBV4-1
CASSQNPGTSGYNEQFF
>NA|TRBJ2-1|TRBV7-2
CASTSGTGGNEQFF
>NA|TRBJ2-2|TRBV30
CAWRLAGGRTGELFF
>NA|TRBJ1-5|TRBV7-2
CASSLGLMNQPQHF
>NA|TRBJ2-3|TRBV28
CASSLRDRTTDTQYF
>once|TRBJ1-2|TRBV30
CAWSPTNYGYTF
>NA|TRBJ2-6|TRBV10-3
CAISRQGSTSGANVLTF
>NA|TRBJ2-7|TRBV7-7
CASSLRPGQSYEQYF
>NA|TRBJ1-1|TRBV5-1
CASSEGQGGTEAFF
>NA|TRBJ1-5|TRBV30
CAWSPGTASNQPQHF
>NA|TRBJ2-1|TRBV3-1/TRBV3-2
CASSPRLGSYNEQFF
>NA|TRBJ1-3|TRBV5-1
CASSLAGGFSGNTIYF
>NA|TRBJ2-2|TRBV6-5
CASTLGGATGELFF
>once|TRBJ2-3|TRBV27
CASSLLAVDGLNGGDTQYF
>NA|TRBJ2-3|TRBV12-3/TRBV12-4
CASVEGWSDTQYF
>NA|TRBJ2-3|TRBV25-1
CASSSQGDTQYF
>NA|TRBJ1-4|TRBV6-5
CASTQSQGSEKLFF
>NA|TRBJ1-4|TRBV3-1/TRBV3-2
CASSIGQESEKLFF
>NA|TRBJ2-7|TRBV19
CASSMTGRNPYEQYF
>NA|TRBJ2-2|TRBV9
CASSGLLAGGEAGELFF
>NA|TRBJ1-5|TRBV27
CASRMLAGNNQPQHF